The 21 T cell receptor beta chains below all came from one sample that was sequenced in a study of OX40 agonist ivuxolimab in advanced cancers. Assay: immunoSEQ multiplex PCR; the TCRdb copy retains only in-frame clones and omits some. The sample consists of some 66,000 clones, roughly 84% of them appearing once. The material was CD4+ or CD8+ T cells sorted from blood, obtained in a trial of the OX40 agonist ivuxolimab. These receptors originate from an adult with an advanced solid tumor such as melanoma, head and neck, liver or kidney cancer.

The J gene is TRBJ2-2, the V gene TRBV12-2. TRBV12-2 is a documented pseudogene. The CDR3 loop spans 16 amino acids. CDR3 nucleotides: TGTGCAAGTCGCTCGGAGGGGGACACTAACACCGGGGAGCTGTTTTTT. This codes for CASRSEGDTNTGELFF.

The chain couples TRBV9 to TRBJ1-3; 9 bases map to TRBD1. Germline V gene sequence: CDR1 SGDLS, CDR2 YYNGEE. This CDR3 region has 21 residues. V was pared by 0 bases and J by 0 bases, with 16 bases of the junction left unmatched. Here the CDR3 reads CASSVGGGFGTGSSSGNTIYF. CDR3 sequence (DNA): TGTGCCAGCAGCGTAGGAGGGGGATTTGGGACAGGGTCCTCCTCTGGAAACACCATATATTTT.

The rearrangement joins TRBV10-3 to TRBJ1-2, with D unresolved. CDR1 and CDR2 (germline): ENHRY, SYGVKD. The CDR3 length is 15 residues. V was pared by 5 bases and J by 4 bases, with 17 bases between. In DNA, the CDR3 is TGTGCCATCAGTCCTGTCGACGGACCCTCCTATGGCTACACCTTC. It codes for CAISPVDGPSYGYTF.

This rearrangement joins TRBV11-2 to TRBJ2-5, with D possibly being TRBD2 (5 bases). The length of the CDR3 is 11 residues. Trimming shortened V by 6 bases and J by 9 bases, and 11 bases separated the two germline ends. The germline gives CDR1 SGHAT, CDR2 FQNNGV. The DNA of the CDR3 is TGTGCCAGCAGATCTTCGAGGGCCCAGTACTTC. It is translated as CASRSSRAQYF.

The chain links TRBV9 to TRBJ2-5; either TRBD1 or TRBD2 may fit D (6 bases each). Trimming shortened V by 4 bases and J by 5 bases, and 12 bases separated the two germline ends. CDR3 size: 13 residues. CDR1 and CDR2 (germline): SGDLS, YYNGEE. The CDR3 is CASSPQGRETQYF. CDR3 in DNA: TGTGCCAGCAGCCCTCAGGGGAGGGAGACCCAGTACTTC.

The V and J genes are TRBV19 and TRBJ1-2; 8 positions match TRBD1. J gave up 4 bases and V 7 bases, and 8 bases lay outside the gene matches. Per the germline V gene, CDR1 is LNHDA and CDR2 is SQIVND (reference sequence). The CDR3 covers 14 residues. The DNA of the CDR3 is TGTGCCAGTAAGCCAGGACAGGGTGGCTATGGCTACACCTTC. Translated, it gives CASKPGQGGYGYTF.

This clone appeared a single time. The V and J genes are TRBV28 and TRBJ2-7; perhaps TRBD1 as D (5 bases). The CDR3 loop spans 16 amino acids. Trimming removed 5 bases from V and 6 bases from J, with 23 bases in between. Germline V gene lookup returns CDR1 MDHEN and CDR2 SYDVKM. The CDR3 region is CASSGAGAPRQGEQYF. In DNA, the CDR3 is TGTGCCAGCAGTGGGGCAGGCGCACCTAGGCAGGGCGAGCAGTACTTC. Variable domain in full (rest from reference TRBV28 and TRBJ2-7): DVKVTQSSRYLVKRTGEKVFLECVQDMDHENMFWYRQDPGLGLRLIYFSYDVKMKEKGDIPEGYSVSREKKERFSLILESASTNQTSMYLCASSGAGAPRQGEQYFGPGTRLTVT.

V gene TRBV5-1 combines with J gene TRBJ1-2; TRBD1 aligns across 7 bases. Germline V CDR1 and CDR2: SGHRS, YFSETQ. The length of the CDR3 is 13 residues. The trim removed 6 bases at V and 7 bases at J, leaving 9 bases unmatched. The CDR3 DNA reads as TGCGCCAGCACCACAGGGGACCGCCTTGGCTACACCTTC. It is translated as CASTTGDRLGYTF.

The chain recombines TRBV6-6 with TRBJ1-6; no definite D call. CDR3 size: 13 residues. V gave up 4 bases and J gave up 4 bases, with 5 bases separating them. Germline lookup yields CDR1 MNHNY and CDR2 SVGAGI (reference sequence). The CDR3 nucleotides are TGTGCCAGCAGTTCGACTTATAATTCACCCCTCCACTTT. Protein: CASSSTYNSPLHF.

The chain carries TRBV16 and TRBJ2-5; D possibly matches TRBD1 or TRBD2 (5 bases each). Trimming left V 3 bases short and J 2 bases short, with 7 bases between. This CDR3 contains 13 residues. The germline V gene encodes CDR1 KGHSY and CDR2 FQNENV. The CDR3 DNA sequence: TGTGCCAGCAGCCAGGGACGACAAGAGACCCAGTACTTC. It encodes CASSQGRQETQYF.

The chain recombines TRBV5-4 with TRBJ2-1, with 8 bases fitting TRBD2. J was trimmed by 4 bases and V by 1 base; bases with no gene match: 4. Germline assignment: CDR1 SGHNT and CDR2 YYREEE (reference sequence). The CDR3 is 15 amino acids. CDR3 sequence (DNA): TGTGCCAGCAGCTTGCAGCGGGGGCTTTACAATGAGCAGTTCTTC. Translation: CASSLQRGLYNEQFF.

This chain links TRBV7-8 with TRBJ1-3, with D perhaps TRBD1 (5 bases). This CDR3 has 15 amino acids. Trimming shortened V by 0 bases and J by 7 bases, and 13 bases separated the two germline ends. CDR1 and CDR2 from the germline V gene are SGHVS and FQNEAQ. The DNA for the CDR3 is TGTGCCAGCAGCTTAGCGCACAGCGGGGGTAACACCATATATTTT. Translating gives CASSLAHSGGNTIYF.

The rearrangement links TRBV6-4 to TRBJ1-1, with D unresolved. V was trimmed by 3 bases and J by 1 base, leaving 9 bases between them. The CDR3 is 14 amino acids. Per germline, CDR1 MRHNA and CDR2 SNTAGT. For the CDR3, the DNA is TGTGCCAGCAGTGAGGGCATTGGGAACACTGAAGCTTTCTTT. Amino acid sequence: CASSEGIGNTEAFF.

This chain joins TRBV11-2 and TRBJ1-4, with D unclear. Looked up from germline, CDR1 is SGHAT and CDR2 is FQNNGV. The CDR3 contains 16 residues. Trimming took off 3 bases at V and 5 bases at J, with 16 bases between the two ends. The CDR3 reads CASSFGSPSPNEKLFF. As DNA, the CDR3 is TGTGCCAGCAGCTTCGGCAGCCCGAGCCCAAATGAAAAACTGTTTTTT.

The chain uses TRBV4-3 and TRBJ1-2, with 7 nucleotides matching TRBD1. The germline V gene encodes CDR1 LGHNA and CDR2 YSLEER. J was trimmed by 2 bases and V by 2 bases; bases with no gene match: 8. The CDR3 sequence is 16 residues long. The DNA of the CDR3 is TGCGCCAGCAGCCAACAAAATACAGGGGTCAACTATGGCTACACCTTC. Protein sequence: CASSQQNTGVNYGYTF.

V usage is TRBV28 and J usage is TRBJ1-2, with unresolved D. The germline V and J ends were trimmed by 4 bases and 9 bases, with 9 bases remaining between them. Germline loops: CDR1 MDHEN, CDR2 SYDVKM. This CDR3 spans 11 amino acids. DNA of the CDR3: TGTGCCAGCAGTTCAACAACGAGCTACACCTTC. It encodes CASSSTTSYTF.

Written as DNA, the CDR3 is TGTGCCAGTAGTTCCCTGACGCTGAGCTCTGGAAACACCATATATTTT. As protein: CASSSLTLSSGNTIYF. The V and J genes are TRBV19 and TRBJ1-3; D is unclear. The CDR3 extends over 16 amino acids. Germline lookup yields CDR1 LNHDA and CDR2 SQIVND (reference sequence). V dropped 5 bases and J dropped 0 bases, with 14 bases sitting between them.

CDR3 region: CASSVRSGVPQYF. CDR3 nucleotides: TGTGCCAGCAGCGTACGGTCCGGGGTGCCCCAGTACTTC. V gene TRBV9 combines with J gene TRBJ2-5; possibly TRBD2 for D (5 bases). Trimming removed 1 base at V and 9 bases at J, with 13 bases between. Germline V gives CDR1 SGDLS, CDR2 YYNGEE. This CDR3 has 13 residues.

The chain has TRBV27 and TRBJ1-3; weak D call: TRBD1 (5 bases). This CDR3 is built from 14 residues. With 4 bases removed from V and 1 base from J, the gap between germline ends came to 8 bases. Germline values: CDR1 MNHEY, CDR2 SMNVEV (reference sequence). CDR3 residues: CASSSQGSGNTIYF. The CDR3 region has the DNA TGTGCCAGCAGTTCGCAGGGATCTGGAAACACCATATATTTT.

This clone was seen only a few times. For the CDR3, the DNA is TGTGCCAGCAGCTTAGCTCCACAATACGAGCAGTACTTC. This translates into CASSLAPQYEQYF. V gene TRBV7-8 combines with J gene TRBJ2-7; no clear D gene. Trimming shortened V by 0 bases and J by 4 bases, and 7 bases separated the two germline ends. The CDR3 spans 13 residues. Germline-derived CDR1 and CDR2 are SGHVS and FQNEAQ.

The chain recombines TRBV7-2 with TRBJ2-7; D is unresolved. The V gene's germline CDR1 is SGHTA and CDR2 FQGNSA. This CDR3 is 12 amino acids long. V was clipped by 5 bases and J by 3 bases, with 8 bases between them. CDR3 sequence reads: CASSPVSYEQYF. The CDR3 region has the DNA TGTGCCAGCAGCCCGGTCAGCTACGAGCAGTACTTC.